What follows are 20 T cell receptor beta chains derived from one specimen sequenced in a study of cytomegalovirus exposure and HLA in healthy donors. The PCR contained 60 Vbeta and 13 Jbeta primers. TCRdb's copy holds only in-frame clones and misses some; the assay was immunoSEQ multiplex PCR. Its clone listing holds 200,000 to 250,000 clones. What was sequenced was PBMCs. All receptors derive from a girl aged 2 to 9 in good health and CMV-seropositive.

The CDR3 region has the DNA TGCGCCAGCAATGAAGGGGGACAGGGTGGGGATGAGCAGTTCTTC. It is translated as CASNEGGQGGDEQFF. The chain is built from TRBV5-1 and TRBJ2-1; 9 positions agree with TRBD1. This CDR3 is built from 15 residues. Trimming cost V 6 bases and J 8 bases; bases outside gene matches: 12. The germline V gene has CDR1 SGHRS and CDR2 YFSETQ.

The CDR3 here is CASSLAAEGFDGYTF. In DNA form, the CDR3 reads TGTGCCAGCAGTTTGGCGGCGGAGGGATTCGATGGCTACACCTTC. V gene TRBV28 combines with J gene TRBJ1-2; D not resolved. The CDR3 extends over 15 amino acids. Germline CDR1 is MDHEN and CDR2 is SYDVKM. Trimming removed 3 bases from V and 6 bases from J, with 17 bases in between.

V usage is TRBV5-4 and J usage is TRBJ2-7; D may be TRBD1 (5 bases). Germline assignment: CDR1 SGHNT and CDR2 YYREEE (reference sequence). V was trimmed by 0 bases and J by 2 bases, leaving 9 bases between them. The CDR3 consists of 14 residues. The CDR3 region is CASSLGQHTYEQYF. The CDR3 DNA reads as TGTGCCAGCAGCTTGGGACAGCATACCTACGAGCAGTACTTC.

The chain joins TRBV7-2 to TRBJ2-7; the match to TRBD2 covers 12 bases. Germline V gene sequence: CDR1 SGHTA, CDR2 FQGNSA. The CDR3 is 13 residues long. The V segment lost 10 bases and the J segment 6 bases; nucleotides outside the gene matches: 7. The CDR3 DNA sequence: TGTGCCACCAGACTAGCGGGAGCGCTCGAGCAGTACTTC. This encodes CATRLAGALEQYF.

The gene calls are TRBV7-2 and TRBJ2-1; 13 bases line up with TRBD2. V lost 6 bases and J lost 8; bases outside the gene matches: 7. There are 15 residues in the CDR3. Germline V lookup: CDR1 SGHTA, CDR2 FQGNSA. The CDR3, as DNA: TGTGCCAGCAGGTTGGGGACTAGCGGGAACTATGAGCAGTTCTTC. Amino acid sequence: CASRLGTSGNYEQFF.

V usage is TRBV28 and J usage is TRBJ1-3, with D perhaps matching TRBD1 (5 bases). CDR1 and CDR2 (germline): MDHEN, SYDVKM. With 3 bases removed from V and 5 bases from J, the gap between germline ends came to 14 bases. The CDR3 is 15 amino acids. The CDR3 region has the DNA TGTGCCAGCAGTTTTTTTCAGGGTCGTAGAAACACCATATATTTT. It specifies CASSFFQGRRNTIYF.

The rearrangement joins TRBV19 to TRBJ1-1; 8 positions match TRBD1. The CDR3 contains 14 residues. The junction had 5 bases not matched to a gene; V was cut back by 4 bases and J by 4 bases. The germline V gene encodes CDR1 LNHDA and CDR2 SQIVND (reference sequence). CDR3 nucleotides: TGTGCCAGTAGTAGCAGGGGGCGGTCCACTGAAGCTTTCTTT. Amino acid sequence: CASSSRGRSTEAFF.

The chain joins TRBV19 to TRBJ2-3; D ambiguous. The CDR3 is made up of 13 amino acids. Germline V gene lookup returns CDR1 LNHDA and CDR2 SQIVND (reference sequence). Trimming took 1 base from V and 6 from J, leaving 8 bases between them. CDR3 region: CASSIVRLDTQYF. The CDR3, as DNA: TGTGCCAGTAGTATAGTCCGTTTGGATACGCAGTATTTT.

The J gene is TRBJ2-3, the V gene TRBV9, with 7 bases identical to TRBD2. CDR3 length equals 17 residues. With 0 bases clipped from V and 1 base from J, the junction kept 8 bases outside the gene matches. The germline gives CDR1 SGDLS, CDR2 YYNGEE. The DNA of the CDR3 is TGTGCCAGCAGCGTAGTAGGGCTAGCGGTAGGCACAGATACGCAGTATTTT. Protein sequence: CASSVVGLAVGTDTQYF.

The chain has TRBV5-1 and TRBJ2-1; TRBD2 aligns across 8 bases. Unmatched junction bases numbered 13, after V lost 3 bases and J lost 5 bases. Germline-derived CDR1 and CDR2 are SGHRS and YFSETQ. The CDR3 spans 17 residues. CDR3 nucleotide sequence: TGCGCCAGCAGCTCCCGTATATTAGGACTAGCCAACAATGAGCAGTTCTTC. It encodes CASSSRILGLANNEQFF.

The V call is TRBV27, the J call TRBJ1-6; 8 nucleotides line up with TRBD1. CDR1 is MNHEY and CDR2 is SMNVEV in the germline V gene (reference sequence). There are 20 residues in the CDR3. The V gene end was trimmed by 1 base and the J gene end by 0 bases; junction bases not matched to a gene: 11. The CDR3 protein is CASSLLPPGQGSSYNSPLHF. The CDR3 coding sequence is TGTGCCAGCAGTTTATTGCCCCCCGGACAGGGTAGCTCCTATAATTCACCCCTCCACTTT.

The chain combines TRBV7-2 with TRBJ2-5, with D possibly being TRBD2 (6 bases). Trimming removed 3 bases from V and 3 bases from J, with 8 bases in between. Germline lookup yields CDR1 SGHTA and CDR2 FQGNSA. There are 13 residues in the CDR3. The CDR3 DNA sequence: TGTGCCAGCAGCTTGGGGGGTAAAGAGACCCAGTACTTC. This sequence encodes CASSLGGKETQYF.

In the case of this clone: The same CDR3 is also encoded by other DNA sequences in this sample. This sequence joins TRBV28 and TRBJ1-5; 9 bases align to TRBD1. This CDR3 is 14 amino acids long. The germline V gene has CDR1 MDHEN and CDR2 SYDVKM. The V gene end was trimmed by 4 bases and the J gene end by 6 bases; junction bases not matched to a gene: 4. CDR3 region: CASSSGQGGQPQHF. CDR3 coding DNA: TGTGCCAGCAGTTCGGGACAGGGAGGTCAGCCCCAGCATTTT.

The chain recombines TRBV27 with TRBJ1-1; 9 positions agree with TRBD1. This CDR3 is 20 amino acids long. Trimming removed 6 bases from V and 3 bases from J; junction bases left unmatched: 23. Germline V lookup: CDR1 MNHEY, CDR2 SMNVEV (reference sequence). CDR3 in amino acids: CASRDLRIPTTQGADTEAFF. In DNA, the CDR3 is TGTGCCAGCAGAGACCTTAGAATCCCTACGACACAGGGGGCGGACACTGAAGCTTTCTTT.

The V and J genes are TRBV5-1 and TRBJ2-2; 9 bases match TRBD1. J lost 5 bases, V lost 6 bases, and 8 bases had no gene match. The CDR3 contains 15 residues. Germline V CDR1 and CDR2: SGHRS, YFSETQ. For the CDR3, the DNA is TGCGCCAGCACCGGGGGGACAGGGAAAACCGGGGAGCTGTTTTTT. This translates into CASTGGTGKTGELFF.

The V gene is TRBV7-3, the J gene TRBJ1-6; D may be TRBD1 (5 bases). V lost 3 bases to trimming and J lost 6 bases, with 9 bases between them. CDR3 length: 14 amino acids. In germline, CDR1 is SGHTA, CDR2 FQGTGA. The CDR3: CASSFGGLNSPLHF. The CDR3 DNA sequence: TGTGCCAGCAGCTTCGGGGGTCTTAATTCACCCCTCCACTTT.

The genes are TRBV9 and TRBJ2-1; possible D gene TRBD2, 5 bases. V was trimmed by 3 bases and J by 4 bases, leaving 14 bases between them. The germline V gene encodes CDR1 SGDLS and CDR2 YYNGEE. The CDR3 totals 15 residues. The CDR3 nucleotides read TGTGCCAGCAGCGACTCCAGCGGCGTTTACAATGAGCAGTTCTTC. Translated: CASSDSSGVYNEQFF.

CDR3 nucleotides: TGTGCCAGTAGTAGATCAGGAGGGGGAAACACCATATATTTT. Translated: CASSRSGGGNTIYF. V is TRBV19 and J is TRBJ1-3; D uncertain. V lost 4 bases to trimming and J lost 4 bases, with 11 bases between them. This CDR3 region has 14 residues. Germline assignment: CDR1 LNHDA and CDR2 SQIVND (reference sequence).

The chain combines TRBV6-5 with TRBJ2-5; 7 nucleotides line up with TRBD2. The J call may not be correct, given that the DNA end is closer to TRBJ2-7. The CDR3 extends over 15 amino acids. The germline gives CDR1 MNHEY, CDR2 SVGAGI. CDR3 bases: TGTGCCAGCAGTTACTCTCTAGCGGCCTCCTACGAGCAGTACTTC. It codes for CASSYSLAASYEQYF.

The gene calls are TRBV2 and TRBJ2-5; weak D call: TRBD2 (5 bases). Germline loops: CDR1 SNHLY, CDR2 FYNNEI. There are 13 residues in the CDR3. Trimming took 2 bases from V and 8 from J, leaving 12 bases between them. The CDR3 sequence: CASSESSPGTQYF. CDR3 nucleotide sequence: TGTGCCAGCAGTGAATCTAGCCCTGGTACCCAGTACTTC. The full variable domain, in which reference TRBV2 and TRBJ2-5 provide the parts outside the CDR3, is EPEVTQTPSHQVTQMGQEVILRCVPISNHLYFYWYRQILGQKVEFLVSFYNNEISEKSEIFDDQFSVERPDGSNFTLKIRSTKLEDSAMYFCASSESSPGTQYFGPGTRLLVL.